This TCR beta chain was sequenced for a study of T cells after yellow fever vaccination. In germline, CDR1 is LGHDT, CDR2 YNNKEL (reference sequence). This CDR3 is 16 amino acids long. V shed 4 bases and J 5 bases; nucleotides not matched to a gene: 12. TCRdb reprocessed the 5' RACE reads via MiXCR and lists one record per CDR3 protein. In the table there are about 630,000 distinct CDR3 sequences, around 12% of which are singletons. This clonotype occurred a few times. This chain links TRBV3-1 with TRBJ2-5; TRBD2 matches 8 bases. The receptor was derived from a man under 40 who received the YFV17D yellow fever vaccine. Source: PBMCs, taken on the day of the yellow fever booster vaccination. The chain's CDR3 is CASSLTGLGGMETQYF. The CDR3 DNA reads as TGTGCCAGCAGCCTAACGGGACTAGGGGGAATGGAGACCCAGTACTTC.